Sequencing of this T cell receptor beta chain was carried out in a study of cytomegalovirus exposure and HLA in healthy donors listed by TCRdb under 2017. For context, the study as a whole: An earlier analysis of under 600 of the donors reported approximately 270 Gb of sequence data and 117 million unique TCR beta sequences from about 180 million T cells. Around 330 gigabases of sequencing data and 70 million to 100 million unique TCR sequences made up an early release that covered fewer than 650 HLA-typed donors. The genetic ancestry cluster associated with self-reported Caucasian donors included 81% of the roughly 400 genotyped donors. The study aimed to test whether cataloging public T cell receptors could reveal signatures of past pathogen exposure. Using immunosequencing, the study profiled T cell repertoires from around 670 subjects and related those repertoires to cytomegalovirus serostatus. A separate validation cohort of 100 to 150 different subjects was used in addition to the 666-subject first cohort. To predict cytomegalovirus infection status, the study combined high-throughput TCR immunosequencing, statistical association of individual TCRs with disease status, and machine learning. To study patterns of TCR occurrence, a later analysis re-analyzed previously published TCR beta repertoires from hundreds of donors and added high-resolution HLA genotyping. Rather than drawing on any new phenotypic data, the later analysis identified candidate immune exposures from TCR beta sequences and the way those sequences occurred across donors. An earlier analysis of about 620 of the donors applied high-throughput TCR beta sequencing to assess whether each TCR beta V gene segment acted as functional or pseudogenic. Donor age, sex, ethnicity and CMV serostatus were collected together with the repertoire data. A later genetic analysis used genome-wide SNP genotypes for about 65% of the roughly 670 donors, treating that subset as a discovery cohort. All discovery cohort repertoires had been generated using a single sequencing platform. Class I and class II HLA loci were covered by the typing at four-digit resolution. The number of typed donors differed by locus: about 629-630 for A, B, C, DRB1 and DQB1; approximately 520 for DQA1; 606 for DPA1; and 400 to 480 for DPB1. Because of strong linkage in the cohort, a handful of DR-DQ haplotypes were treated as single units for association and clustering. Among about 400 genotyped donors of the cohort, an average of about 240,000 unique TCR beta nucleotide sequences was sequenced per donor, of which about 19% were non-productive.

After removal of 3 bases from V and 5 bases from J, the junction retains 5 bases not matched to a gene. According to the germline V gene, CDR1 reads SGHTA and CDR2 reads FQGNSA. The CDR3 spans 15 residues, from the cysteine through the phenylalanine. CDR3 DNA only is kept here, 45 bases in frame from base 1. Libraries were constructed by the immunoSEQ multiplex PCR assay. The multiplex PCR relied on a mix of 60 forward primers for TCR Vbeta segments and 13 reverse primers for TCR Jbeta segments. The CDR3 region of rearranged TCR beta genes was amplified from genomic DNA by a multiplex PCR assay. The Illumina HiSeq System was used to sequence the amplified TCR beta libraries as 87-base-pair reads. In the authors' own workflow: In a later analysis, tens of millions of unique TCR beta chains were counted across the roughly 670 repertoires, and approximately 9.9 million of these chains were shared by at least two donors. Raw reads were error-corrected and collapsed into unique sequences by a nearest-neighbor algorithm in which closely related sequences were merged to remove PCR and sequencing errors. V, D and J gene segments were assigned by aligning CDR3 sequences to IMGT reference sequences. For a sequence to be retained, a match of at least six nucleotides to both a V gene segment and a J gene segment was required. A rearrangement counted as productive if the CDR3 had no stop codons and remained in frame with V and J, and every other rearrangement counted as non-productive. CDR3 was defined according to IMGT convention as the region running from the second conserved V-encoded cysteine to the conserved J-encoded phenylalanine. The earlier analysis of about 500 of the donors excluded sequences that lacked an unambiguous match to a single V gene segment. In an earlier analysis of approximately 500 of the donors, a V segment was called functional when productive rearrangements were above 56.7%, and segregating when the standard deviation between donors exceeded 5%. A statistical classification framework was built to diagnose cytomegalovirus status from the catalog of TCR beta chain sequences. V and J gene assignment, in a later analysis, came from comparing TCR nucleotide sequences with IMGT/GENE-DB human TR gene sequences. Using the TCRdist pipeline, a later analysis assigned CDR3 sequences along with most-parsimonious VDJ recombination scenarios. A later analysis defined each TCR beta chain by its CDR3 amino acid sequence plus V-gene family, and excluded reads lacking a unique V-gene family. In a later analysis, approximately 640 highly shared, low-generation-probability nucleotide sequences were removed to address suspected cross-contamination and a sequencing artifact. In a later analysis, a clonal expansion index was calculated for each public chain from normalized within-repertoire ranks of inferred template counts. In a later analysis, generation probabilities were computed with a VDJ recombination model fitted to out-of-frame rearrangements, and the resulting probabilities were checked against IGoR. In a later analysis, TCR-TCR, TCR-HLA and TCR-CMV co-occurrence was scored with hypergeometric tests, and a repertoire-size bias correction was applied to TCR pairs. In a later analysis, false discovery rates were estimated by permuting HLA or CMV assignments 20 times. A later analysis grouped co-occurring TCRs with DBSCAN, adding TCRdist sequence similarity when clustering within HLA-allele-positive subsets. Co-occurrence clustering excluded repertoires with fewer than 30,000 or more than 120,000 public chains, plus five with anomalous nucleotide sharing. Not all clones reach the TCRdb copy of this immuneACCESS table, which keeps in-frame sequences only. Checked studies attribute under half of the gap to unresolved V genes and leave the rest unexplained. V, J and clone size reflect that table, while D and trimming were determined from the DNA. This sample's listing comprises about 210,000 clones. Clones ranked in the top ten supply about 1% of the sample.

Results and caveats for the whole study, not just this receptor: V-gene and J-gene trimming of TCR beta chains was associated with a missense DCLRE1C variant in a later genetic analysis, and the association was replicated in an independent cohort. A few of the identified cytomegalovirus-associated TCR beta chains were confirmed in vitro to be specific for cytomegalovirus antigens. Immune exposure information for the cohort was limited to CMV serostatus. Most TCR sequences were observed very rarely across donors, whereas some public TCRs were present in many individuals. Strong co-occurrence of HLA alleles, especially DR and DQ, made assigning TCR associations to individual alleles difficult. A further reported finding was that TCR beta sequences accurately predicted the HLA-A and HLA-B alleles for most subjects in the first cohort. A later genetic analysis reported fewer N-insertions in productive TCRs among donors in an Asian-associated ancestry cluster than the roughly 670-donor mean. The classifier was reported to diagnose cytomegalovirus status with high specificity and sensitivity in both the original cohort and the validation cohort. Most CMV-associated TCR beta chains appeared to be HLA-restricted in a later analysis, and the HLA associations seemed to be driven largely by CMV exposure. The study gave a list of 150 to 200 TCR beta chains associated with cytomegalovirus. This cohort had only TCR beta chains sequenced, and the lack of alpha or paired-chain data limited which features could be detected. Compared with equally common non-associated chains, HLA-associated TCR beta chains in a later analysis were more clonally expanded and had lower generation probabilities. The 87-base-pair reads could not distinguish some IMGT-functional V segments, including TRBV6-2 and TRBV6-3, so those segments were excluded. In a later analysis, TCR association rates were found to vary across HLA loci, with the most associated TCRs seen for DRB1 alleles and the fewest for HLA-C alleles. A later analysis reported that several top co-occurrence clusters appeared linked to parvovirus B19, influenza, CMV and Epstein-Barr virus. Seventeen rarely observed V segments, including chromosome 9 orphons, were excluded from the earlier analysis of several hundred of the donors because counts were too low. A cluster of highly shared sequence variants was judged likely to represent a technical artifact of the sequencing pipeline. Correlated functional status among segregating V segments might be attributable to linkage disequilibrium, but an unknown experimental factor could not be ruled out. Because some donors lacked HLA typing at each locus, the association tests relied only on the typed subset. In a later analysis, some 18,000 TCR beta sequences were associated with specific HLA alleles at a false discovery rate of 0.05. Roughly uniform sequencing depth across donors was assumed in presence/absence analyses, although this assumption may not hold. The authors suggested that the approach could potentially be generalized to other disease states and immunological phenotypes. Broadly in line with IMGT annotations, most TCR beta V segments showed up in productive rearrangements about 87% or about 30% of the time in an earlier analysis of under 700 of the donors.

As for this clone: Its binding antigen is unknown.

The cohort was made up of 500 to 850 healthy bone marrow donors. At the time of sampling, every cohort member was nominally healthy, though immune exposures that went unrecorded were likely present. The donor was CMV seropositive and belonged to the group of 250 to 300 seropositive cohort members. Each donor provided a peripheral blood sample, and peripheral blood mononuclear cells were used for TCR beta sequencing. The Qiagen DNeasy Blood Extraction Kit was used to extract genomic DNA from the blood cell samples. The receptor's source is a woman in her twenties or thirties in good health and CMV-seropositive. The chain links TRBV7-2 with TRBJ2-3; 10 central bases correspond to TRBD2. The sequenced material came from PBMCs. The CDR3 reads CASSLTLAGGDTQYF. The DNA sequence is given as TGTGCCAGCAGCTTGACGTTAGCGGGGGGAGATACGCAGTATTTT.